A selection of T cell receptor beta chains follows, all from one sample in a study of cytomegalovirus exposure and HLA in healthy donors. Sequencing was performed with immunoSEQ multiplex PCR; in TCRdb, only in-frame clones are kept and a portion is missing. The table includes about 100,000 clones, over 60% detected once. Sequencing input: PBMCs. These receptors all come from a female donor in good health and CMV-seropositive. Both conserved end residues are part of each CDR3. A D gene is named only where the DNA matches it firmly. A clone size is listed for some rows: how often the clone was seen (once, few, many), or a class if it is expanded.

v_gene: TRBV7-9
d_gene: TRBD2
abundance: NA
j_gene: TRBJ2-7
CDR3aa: CASSFGTSEVSYEQYF
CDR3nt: TGTGCCAGCAGCTTCGGTACTAGCGAGGTTTCCTACGAGCAGTACTTC

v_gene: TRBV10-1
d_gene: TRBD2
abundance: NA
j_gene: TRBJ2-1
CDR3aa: CASSDLAGGPAGHKEQFF
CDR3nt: TGCGCCAGCAGTGATCTAGCGGGAGGGCCGGCGGGGCATAAAGAGCAGTTCTTC

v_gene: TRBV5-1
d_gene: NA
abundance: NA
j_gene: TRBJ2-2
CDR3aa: CASSRVGGRTGELFF
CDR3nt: TGCGCCAGCAGCCGGGTGGGGGGGCGCACCGGGGAGCTGTTTTTT

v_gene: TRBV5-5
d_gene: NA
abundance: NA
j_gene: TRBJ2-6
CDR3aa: CASSLWSLRSGANVLTF
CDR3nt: TGTGCCAGCAGCTTGTGGTCTTTGAGATCTGGGGCCAACGTCCTGACTTTC

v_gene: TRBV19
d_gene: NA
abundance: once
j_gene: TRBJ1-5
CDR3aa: CASRFGLTPQGQPQHF
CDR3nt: TGTGCCAGTAGGTTTGGGCTCACACCCCAGGGGCAGCCCCAGCATTTT

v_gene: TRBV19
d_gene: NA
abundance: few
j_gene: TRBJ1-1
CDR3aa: CASRFDKTPEAFF
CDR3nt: TGTGCCAGTAGATTCGATAAGACTCCTGAAGCTTTCTTT

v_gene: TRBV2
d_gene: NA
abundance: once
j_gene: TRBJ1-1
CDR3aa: CASMGGPEAFF
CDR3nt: TGTGCCAGCATGGGGGGTCCTGAAGCTTTCTTT

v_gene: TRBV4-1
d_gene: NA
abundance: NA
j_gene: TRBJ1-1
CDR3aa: CASSHGGLNTEAFF
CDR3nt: TGCGCCAGCAGCCACGGGGGGCTAAACACTGAAGCTTTCTTT

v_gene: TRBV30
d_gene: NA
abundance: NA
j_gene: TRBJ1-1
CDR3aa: CAWSPQWNTEAFF
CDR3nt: TGTGCCTGGAGTCCCCAATGGAACACTGAAGCTTTCTTT

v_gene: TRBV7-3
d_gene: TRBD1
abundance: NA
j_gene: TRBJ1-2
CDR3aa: CASSSSTGAYGYTF
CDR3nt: TGTGCCAGCAGCTCCTCAACAGGGGCCTATGGCTACACCTTC

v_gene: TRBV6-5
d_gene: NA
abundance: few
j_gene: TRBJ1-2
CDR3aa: CASSYWADSREGYTF
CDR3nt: TGTGCCAGCAGTTACTGGGCAGATAGTCGTGAGGGCTACACCTTC

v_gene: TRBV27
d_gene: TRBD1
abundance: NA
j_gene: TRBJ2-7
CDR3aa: CASSRYGTGHYEQYF
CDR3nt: TGTGCCAGCAGCCGTTACGGGACAGGGCACTACGAGCAGTACTTC

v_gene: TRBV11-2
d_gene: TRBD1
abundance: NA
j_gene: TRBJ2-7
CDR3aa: CASSLRPDSTGEQYF
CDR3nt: TGTGCCAGCAGCCTTCGACCAGATTCGACAGGGGAGCAGTACTTC

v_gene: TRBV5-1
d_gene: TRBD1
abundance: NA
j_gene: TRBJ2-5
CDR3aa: CASSSLQGAETQYF
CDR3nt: TGCGCCAGCAGCTCATTACAGGGGGCGGAGACCCAGTACTTC

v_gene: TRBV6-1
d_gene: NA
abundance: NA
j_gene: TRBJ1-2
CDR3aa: CASTPGRGYGYTF
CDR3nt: TGTGCCAGCACCCCCGGACGGGGCTATGGCTACACCTTC

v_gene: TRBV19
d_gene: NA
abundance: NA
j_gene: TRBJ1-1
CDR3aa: CASSIVGNRDPEAFF
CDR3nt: TGTGCCAGTAGTATAGTGGGCAACAGGGACCCTGAAGCTTTCTTT

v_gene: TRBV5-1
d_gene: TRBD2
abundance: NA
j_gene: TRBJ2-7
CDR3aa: CASSLVAGGSFFYEQYF
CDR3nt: TGCGCCAGCAGCTTGGTGGCGGGAGGGAGTTTTTTTTACGAGCAGTACTTC

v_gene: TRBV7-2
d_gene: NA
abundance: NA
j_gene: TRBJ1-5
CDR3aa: CASSRGGGGGNQPQHF
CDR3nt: TGTGCCAGCAGCCGGGGCGGGGGAGGTGGCAATCAGCCCCAGCATTTT

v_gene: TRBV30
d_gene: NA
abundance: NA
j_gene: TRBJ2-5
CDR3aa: CAWSARGLVGETQYF
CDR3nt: TGTGCCTGGAGTGCCCGGGGATTAGTAGGGGAGACCCAGTACTTC

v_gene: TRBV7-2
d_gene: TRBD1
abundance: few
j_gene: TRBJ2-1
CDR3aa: CASSLGTGTGGLYEQFF
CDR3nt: TGTGCCAGCAGCTTAGGGACCGGGACAGGGGGCTTGTATGAGCAGTTCTTC

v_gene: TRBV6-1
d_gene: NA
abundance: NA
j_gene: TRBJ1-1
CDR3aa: CASSEQGGLNTEAFF
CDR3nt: TGTGCCAGCAGTGAACAGGGCGGCTTAAACACTGAAGCTTTCTTT

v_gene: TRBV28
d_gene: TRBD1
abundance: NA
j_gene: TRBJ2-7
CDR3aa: CASSSKRDSLSSYEQYF
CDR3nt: TGTGCCAGCAGTTCGAAACGGGACAGTTTAAGCTCCTACGAGCAGTACTTC

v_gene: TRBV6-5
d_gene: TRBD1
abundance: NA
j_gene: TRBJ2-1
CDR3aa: CASSRDSSTYNEQFF
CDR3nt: TGTGCCAGCAGTCGGGACAGTTCTACCTACAATGAGCAGTTCTTC

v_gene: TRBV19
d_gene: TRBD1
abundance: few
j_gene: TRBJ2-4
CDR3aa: CASSMNLGQGNIQYF
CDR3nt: TGTGCCAGTAGTATGAATTTGGGACAGGGGAACATTCAGTACTTC

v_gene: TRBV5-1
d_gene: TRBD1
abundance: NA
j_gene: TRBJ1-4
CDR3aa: CASSFGQGAPWEKLFF
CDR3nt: TGCGCCAGCAGCTTCGGACAGGGAGCTCCTTGGGAAAAACTGTTTTTT

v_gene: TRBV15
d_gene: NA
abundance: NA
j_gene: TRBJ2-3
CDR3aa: CATSMYTDTQYF
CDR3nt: TGTGCCACCAGCATGTACACAGATACGCAGTATTTT

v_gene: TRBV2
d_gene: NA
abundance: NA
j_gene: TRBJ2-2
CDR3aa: CASSAGRGTGELFF
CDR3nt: TGTGCCAGCAGTGCAGGGCGAGGCACCGGGGAGCTGTTTTTT

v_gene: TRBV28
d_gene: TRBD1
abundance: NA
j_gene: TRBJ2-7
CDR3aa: CAGGKGTGGYEQYF
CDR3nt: TGTGCAGGGGGGAAGGGGACAGGGGGCTACGAGCAGTACTTC

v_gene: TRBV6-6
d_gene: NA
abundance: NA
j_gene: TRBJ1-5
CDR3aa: CASRHRDKSNQPQHF
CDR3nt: TGTGCCAGCAGACACCGGGACAAGAGCAATCAGCCCCAGCATTTT

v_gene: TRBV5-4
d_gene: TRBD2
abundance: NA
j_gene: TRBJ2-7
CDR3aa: CASSLPTSASYEQYF
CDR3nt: TGTGCCAGCAGCCTCCCGACTAGCGCCTCCTACGAGCAGTACTTC

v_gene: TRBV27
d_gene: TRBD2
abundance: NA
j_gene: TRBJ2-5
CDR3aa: CASSLLPSGAFQETQYF
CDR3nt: TGTGCCAGCAGTTTATTACCTAGCGGGGCCTTCCAAGAGACCCAGTACTTC

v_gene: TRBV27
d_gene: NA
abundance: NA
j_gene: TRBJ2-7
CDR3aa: CASSFDRSGREQYF
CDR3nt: TGTGCCAGCAGTTTCGACAGGTCAGGCCGGGAGCAGTACTTC

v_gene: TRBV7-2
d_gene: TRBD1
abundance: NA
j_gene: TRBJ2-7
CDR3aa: CASSLRTGYEQYF
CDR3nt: TGTGCCAGCAGCCTCAGGACAGGGTACGAGCAGTACTTC

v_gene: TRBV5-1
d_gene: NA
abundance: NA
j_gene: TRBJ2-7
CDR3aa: CASSLIGRGNEQYF
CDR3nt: TGCGCCAGCAGCTTGATCGGCAGGGGAAACGAGCAGTACTTC

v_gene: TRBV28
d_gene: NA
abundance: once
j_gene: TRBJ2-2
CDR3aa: CASSFTPPNTGELFF
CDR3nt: TGTGCCAGCAGTTTTACACCCCCGAACACCGGGGAGCTGTTTTTT

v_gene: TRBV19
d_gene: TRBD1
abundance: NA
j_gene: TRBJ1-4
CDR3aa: CASSKIQGSSEKLFF
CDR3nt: TGTGCCAGTAGTAAGATACAGGGGAGTAGTGAAAAACTGTTTTTT

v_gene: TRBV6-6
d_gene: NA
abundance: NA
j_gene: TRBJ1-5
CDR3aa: CASTSRGQSNQPQHF
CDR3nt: TGTGCCAGCACCTCGCGGGGGCAGAGCAATCAGCCCCAGCATTTT

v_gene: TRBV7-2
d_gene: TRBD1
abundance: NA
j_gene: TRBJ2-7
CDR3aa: CASSLAATGAEQYF
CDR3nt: TGTGCCAGCAGCTTGGCGGCGACAGGGGCCGAGCAGTACTTC

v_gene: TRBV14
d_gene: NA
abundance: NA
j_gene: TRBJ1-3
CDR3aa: CASSQVSLRDSTGNTIYF
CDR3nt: TGTGCCAGCAGCCAAGTATCTCTCAGGGATTCTACTGGAAACACCATATATTTT

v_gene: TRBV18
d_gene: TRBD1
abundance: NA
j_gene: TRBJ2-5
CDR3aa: CASSPPGSRQGKETQYF
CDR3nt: TGTGCCAGCTCACCACCGGGATCTAGACAGGGAAAAGAGACCCAGTACTTC

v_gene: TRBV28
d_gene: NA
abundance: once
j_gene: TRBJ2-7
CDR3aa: CASRGPYYEQYF
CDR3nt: TGTGCCAGCCGAGGGCCGTACTACGAGCAGTACTTC

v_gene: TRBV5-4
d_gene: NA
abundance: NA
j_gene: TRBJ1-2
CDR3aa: CASSLLAGDHGYTF
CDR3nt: TGTGCCAGCAGCTTGCTGGCAGGGGACCATGGCTACACCTTC

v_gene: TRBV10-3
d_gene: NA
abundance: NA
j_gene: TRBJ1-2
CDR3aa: CAISETITGTLSNYGYTF
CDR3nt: TGTGCCATCAGTGAGACTATAACCGGGACACTCTCAAACTATGGCTACACCTTC

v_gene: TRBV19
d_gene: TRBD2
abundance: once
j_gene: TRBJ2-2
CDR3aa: CASSFRTSGSSGELFF
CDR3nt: TGTGCCAGTAGTTTCCGGACTAGCGGGAGTAGCGGGGAGCTGTTTTTT

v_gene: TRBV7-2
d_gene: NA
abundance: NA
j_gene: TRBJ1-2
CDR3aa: CASKSDRSSNYGYTF
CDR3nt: TGTGCCAGCAAATCTGACAGGTCCTCTAACTATGGCTACACCTTC

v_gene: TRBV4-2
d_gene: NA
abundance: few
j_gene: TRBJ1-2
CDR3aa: CASSPEQGLYGYTF
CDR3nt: TGTGCCAGCAGCCCGGAACAGGGCCTCTATGGCTACACCTTC

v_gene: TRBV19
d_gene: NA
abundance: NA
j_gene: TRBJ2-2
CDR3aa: CASSFLTRGTGELFF
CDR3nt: TGTGCCAGTAGTTTCCTAACCCGTGGTACCGGGGAGCTGTTTTTT

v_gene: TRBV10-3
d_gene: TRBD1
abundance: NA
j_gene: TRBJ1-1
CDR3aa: CAVKQGAATEAFF
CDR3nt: TGTGCCGTAAAACAGGGGGCTGCGACTGAAGCTTTCTTT

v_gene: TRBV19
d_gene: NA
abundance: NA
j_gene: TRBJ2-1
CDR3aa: CASRPPPGAGFHEQFF
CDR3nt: TGTGCCAGTAGACCCCCCCCGGGAGCAGGGTTCCATGAGCAGTTCTTC